This TCR beta chain was obtained from a study of identical twins. MiXCR was run by TCRdb on the 5' RACE reads, yielding one entry per CDR3 protein. The table includes about 280,000 distinct CDR3 sequences, more than 6.5% detected once. As regards this clonotype: Its antigen remains unknown.

Study outcomes and limitations: Abundant beta clonotypes from cord blood had fewer insertions, unlike memory repertoires, which showed none.

Germline values: CDR1 SGHKS, CDR2 YYEKEE (reference sequence). Trimming cost V 4 bases and J 1 base; bases outside gene matches: 4. The CDR3 has 15 amino acids. This sample was also put to use in a study of yellow fever vaccine responses in identical twins.

Sequenced: memory (CD45RO+) T cells sorted from blood. The chain couples TRBV5-5 to TRBJ1-4, with 7 bases lining up with TRBD1. The TCR comes from a woman aged 18 to 35 in good health. The CDR3, as DNA: TGTGCCAGCAGCCCCCAGGGGGAAACTAATGAAAAACTGTTTTTT. Amino acids: CASSPQGETNEKLFF.